Each of the 25 T cell receptor beta chains below was sequenced from the same sample in a study of TIL therapy for anti-PD-1-resistant metastatic lung cancer. Time point of the sample: pre-treatment sample, taken before nivolumab and TIL therapy. Sequencing used immunoSEQ v3. Here immunoSEQ multiplex PCR was the method, and the copy in TCRdb shows in-frame clones only, minus some. The table has roughly 60,000 clones, about 73% seen once. The sequencing used blood, collected at baseline. The source of these receptors is a person aged 25 to 79 with non-small cell lung cancer.

The genes are TRBV6-6 and TRBJ2-3; D not certain. Germline CDR1 and CDR2: MNHNY and SVGAGI (reference sequence). The CDR3 has 15 residues. V was trimmed by 2 bases and J by 0 bases, leaving 9 bases between them. The CDR3 nucleotides read TGTGCCAGCAGTTACCAAGGCAGGAGCACAGATACGCAGTATTTT. It specifies CASSYQGRSTDTQYF.

The V call is TRBV5-1, the J call TRBJ2-5, with D uncertain. V was cut by 5 bases and J by 5 bases, with 16 bases left in between. The germline gives CDR1 SGHRS, CDR2 YFSETQ. This CDR3 has 14 amino acids. CDR3 sequence: CASRFRLSRETQYF. The CDR3 DNA reads TGCGCCAGCAGGTTCCGACTTTCCCGCGAGACCCAGTACTTC.

The chain uses TRBV6-6 and TRBJ1-2; D is ambiguous. Germline V gene data show CDR1 as MNHNY and CDR2 as SVGAGI (reference sequence). With 2 bases removed from V and 8 bases from J, the gap between germline ends came to 6 bases. This CDR3 spans 11 amino acids. CDR3 amino acids: CASSYQGGYTF. In DNA, the CDR3 is TGTGCCAGCAGTTACCAAGGGGGCTACACCTTC.

Here the CDR3 reads CAAAGGGSNQPQHF. CDR3 DNA: TGTGCCGCCGCAGGGGGCGGTAGCAATCAGCCCCAGCATTTT. The gene calls are TRBV28 and TRBJ1-5, with 8 bases that match TRBD1. The CDR3 loop spans 14 amino acids. The V and J ends lost 11 bases and 0 bases, in that order; junction bases with no gene match: 6. Germline-derived CDR1 and CDR2 are MDHEN and SYDVKM.

The CDR3 DNA reads TGTGCCAGTTCTAGCGGGAGGGAGAATGAGCAGTTCTTC. It yields the protein CASSSGRENEQFF. The chain recombines TRBV9 with TRBJ2-1; 12 nucleotides agree with TRBD2. Germline CDR1 reads SGDLS; CDR2 reads YYNGEE. With 8 bases clipped from V and 7 bases from J, the junction kept 4 bases outside the gene matches. This CDR3 spans 13 amino acids. Drawing the rest from reference TRBV9 and TRBJ2-1, the complete variable domain is DSGVTQTPKHLITATGQRVTLRCSPRSGDLSVYWYQQSLDQGLQFLIQYYNGEERAKGNILERFSAQQFPDLHSELNLSSLELGDSALYFCASSSGRENEQFFGPGTRLTVL.

The chain is built from TRBV30 and TRBJ2-1; tentatively, D is TRBD2 (6 bases). There are 12 residues in the CDR3. Germline V lookup: CDR1 GTSNPN, CDR2 SVGIG (reference sequence). V was shortened by 1 base and J by 7 bases, with 8 bases between the two germline ends. CDR3 loop: CAWSGGDNEQFF. In nucleotides, the CDR3 is TGTGCCTGGAGTGGGGGGGATAATGAGCAGTTCTTC. The full variable domain, rest sourced from reference TRBV30 and TRBJ2-1, is SQTIHQWPATLVQPVGSPLSLECTVEGTSNPNLYWYRQAAGRGLQLLFYSVGIGQISSEVPQNLSASRPQDRQFILSSKKLLLSDSGFYLCAWSGGDNEQFFGPGTRLTVL.

This rearrangement joins TRBV10-3 to TRBJ2-1, with 7 bases that match TRBD2. Per germline, CDR1 ENHRY and CDR2 SYGVKD. J gave up 2 bases and V 6 bases, and 4 bases lay outside the gene matches. The CDR3 length is 14 residues. The CDR3 spells CAIRSGATYNEQFF. As DNA, the CDR3 is TGTGCCATCAGGAGCGGGGCCACCTACAATGAGCAGTTCTTC.

The chain employs TRBV11-1 and TRBJ2-3, with 7 bases identical to TRBD2. Germline-derived CDR1 and CDR2 are SGHAT and FQDESV (reference sequence). The V gene end was trimmed by 5 bases and the J gene end by 6 bases; junction bases not matched to a gene: 11. The CDR3 totals 15 residues. The CDR3 sequence: CASSPPGTTRDTQYF. CDR3 nucleotides: TGTGCCAGCAGCCCGCCCGGGACTACACGTGATACGCAGTATTTT.

In this sample, this clone turned up once. The J gene is TRBJ2-2, the V gene TRBV5-1, with a possible D match to TRBD2 (5 bases). The germline gives CDR1 SGHRS, CDR2 YFSETQ. The CDR3 is 15 residues long. Trimming took 1 base from V and 7 from J, leaving 14 bases between them. CDR3 nucleotide sequence: TGCGCCAGCAGCTTGAACGGGGATAGTATCGGGGAGCTGTTTTTT. Translation gives CASSLNGDSIGELFF.

This clone was seen a single time. The V and J genes are TRBV7-9 and TRBJ1-2; possible D gene TRBD1, 5 bases. V dropped 4 bases and J dropped 0 bases, with 12 bases sitting between them. This CDR3 region has 15 residues. Germline V gives CDR1 SEHNR, CDR2 FQNEAQ (reference sequence). Written as DNA, the CDR3 is TGTGCCAGCAGCTCTGACAGAACGCCTAACTATGGCTACACCTTC. It specifies CASSSDRTPNYGYTF.

The rearrangement uses TRBV7-9 and TRBJ1-1, with 9 nucleotides matching TRBD1. This CDR3 has 15 residues. The V gene's germline CDR1 is SEHNR and CDR2 FQNEAQ (reference sequence). V shed 5 bases, J shed 0 bases, and the junction held 4 bases outside the gene matches. CDR3 nucleotide sequence: TGTGCCAGCAGCGCTCGACAGGGGGTGAACACTGAAGCTTTCTTT. Its translation is CASSARQGVNTEAFF.

J is TRBJ2-3 and V is TRBV11-2; D gene unclear. V lost 5 bases to trimming and J lost 2 bases, with 14 bases between them. CDR1 and CDR2 (germline): SGHAT, FQNNGV. The CDR3 runs to 15 residues. CDR3 residues: CASSQNSVTTDTQYF. CDR3 sequence (DNA): TGTGCCAGCAGCCAAAATTCAGTGACCACAGATACGCAGTATTTT.

The V call is TRBV6-5, the J call TRBJ1-4, with 7 bases aligning to TRBD1. With V trimmed by 5 bases and J by 5 bases, 8 bases remained unmatched. Germline loops: CDR1 MNHEY, CDR2 SVGAGI. The CDR3 extends over 15 amino acids. The CDR3 sequence is CASSHTGALNEKLFF. CDR3 coding DNA: TGTGCCAGCAGTCACACAGGGGCTCTAAATGAAAAACTGTTTTTT.

The V and J genes are TRBV5-6 and TRBJ2-3; D unresolved. Germline CDR1 is SGHDT and CDR2 is YYEEEE. V shed 3 bases and J shed 3 bases, with 8 bases lying between them. This CDR3 has 13 amino acids. The CDR3 region is CASSSVGTDTQYF. CDR3 DNA: TGTGCCAGCAGCTCAGTAGGGACAGATACGCAGTATTTT.

The chain combines TRBV2 with TRBJ1-2; D unresolved. The length of the CDR3 is 13 residues. Trimming took off 2 bases at V and 8 bases at J, with 12 bases between the two ends. CDR1 is SNHLY and CDR2 is FYNNEI in the germline V gene. For the CDR3, the DNA is TGTGCCAGCAGTGAACTGTCTCTATTGGGCTACACCTTC. Translation: CASSELSLLGYTF.

This clone showed up just a few times. The chain is built from TRBV11-3 and TRBJ1-1; tentative D call: TRBD1 (5 bases). The CDR3 totals 16 residues. The V gene's germline CDR1 is SGHNT and CDR2 YENEEA. V lost 3 bases, J lost 5 bases, and 19 bases lay in between. CDR3 residues: CASSFPPGGTRTEAFF. The CDR3 DNA is TGTGCCAGCAGCTTCCCCCCCGGGGGGACTAGGACTGAAGCTTTCTTT.

The chain couples TRBV6-6 to TRBJ1-2; D remains ambiguous. Germline V gene lookup returns CDR1 MNHNY and CDR2 SVGAGI (reference sequence). Trimming took 7 bases from V and 5 from J, leaving 11 bases between them. This CDR3 has 12 residues. CDR3 nucleotide sequence: TGTGCCAGCAAGTACTTAGAGTATGGCTACACCTTC. Its translation: CASKYLEYGYTF.

The gene calls are TRBV7-2 and TRBJ1-3; D is uncertain. Germline CDR1 is SGHTA and CDR2 is FQGNSA. The CDR3 is 15 residues long. The germline V and J ends were trimmed by 5 bases and 0 bases, with 11 bases remaining between them. The CDR3 sequence is CASSTRGSSGNTIYF. The DNA of the CDR3 is TGTGCCAGCAGCACCCGTGGGAGCTCTGGAAACACCATATATTTT. The whole variable domain, remainder taken from reference TRBV7-2 and TRBJ1-3, is GAGVSQSPSNKVTEKGKDVELRCDPISGHTALYWYRQSLGQGLEFLIYFQGNSAPDKSGLPSDRFSAERTGGSVSTLTIQRTQQEDSAVYLCASSTRGSSGNTIYFGEGSWLTVV.

The rearrangement joins TRBV10-3 to TRBJ1-1; no clear D. Germline V gene sequence: CDR1 ENHRY, CDR2 SYGVKD. The ends were cut back, 6 bases at V and 7 bases at J, with 12 bases in the middle. The CDR3 is 12 amino acids. DNA for the CDR3: TGTGCCATCAGAGAGAAGGTGGGTGAAGCTTTCTTT. It specifies CAIREKVGEAFF.

This chain joins TRBV7-9 and TRBJ1-1; the match to TRBD1 covers 7 bases. Per the germline V gene, CDR1 is SEHNR and CDR2 is FQNEAQ (reference sequence). This CDR3 spans 13 amino acids. V lost 1 base to trimming and J lost 10 bases; unmatched junction nucleotides: 6. This CDR3 reads CASSLGQGGGAFF. The CDR3 region has the DNA TGTGCCAGCAGCTTAGGACAGGGAGGGGGAGCTTTCTTT.

V gene TRBV10-3 combines with J gene TRBJ2-7; D is undetermined. Germline CDR1 is ENHRY and CDR2 is SYGVKD. V lost 2 bases to trimming and J lost 3 bases, with 5 bases between them. There are 12 residues in the CDR3. CDR3 sequence reads: CAISEVGYEQYF. In DNA, the CDR3 is TGTGCCATCAGTGAGGTGGGCTACGAGCAGTACTTC.

The genes are TRBV27 and TRBJ2-6; D uncertain. Trimming left V 2 bases short and J 2 bases short, with 4 bases between. Germline loops: CDR1 MNHEY, CDR2 SMNVEV (reference sequence). The CDR3 length is 14 residues. As DNA, the CDR3 is TGTGCCAGCAGTTTAGAAGCTGGGGCCAACGTCCTGACTTTC. Its protein is CASSLEAGANVLTF.

This clone was counted between two and nine times. This chain joins TRBV25-1 and TRBJ2-2; D assignment may be TRBD1 or TRBD2 (5 bases each). CDR3 length: 14 residues. The ends were cut back, 6 bases at V and 4 bases at J, with 12 bases in the middle. Germline V lookup: CDR1 MGHDK, CDR2 SYGVNS. CDR3 in amino acids: CASRPTGTTGELFF. The CDR3, as DNA: TGTGCCAGCAGACCGACGGGGACCACCGGGGAGCTGTTTTTT.

For the CDR3, the DNA is TGTGCCAGCAGCTTCGGGCAGGGTCATACAGATACGCAGTATTTT. Translating gives CASSFGQGHTDTQYF. The V call is TRBV6-1, the J call TRBJ2-3; D is perhaps TRBD1 (5 bases). V gave up 6 bases and J gave up 3 bases, with 16 bases separating them. This CDR3 comprises 15 residues. The germline V gene has CDR1 MNHNS and CDR2 SASEGT.

V usage is TRBV6-6 and J usage is TRBJ2-1; D could derive from TRBD1 or TRBD2 (5 bases each). V lost 8 bases and J lost 3, with 11 bases in between. Germline CDR1 is MNHNY and CDR2 is SVGAGI (reference sequence). CDR3 length: 13 residues. The CDR3: CASEGTYYNEQFF. The DNA for the CDR3 is TGTGCCAGCGAGGGGACCTACTACAATGAGCAGTTCTTC.